These 24 T cell receptor beta chains were all obtained from the same sample, sequenced in a study of T cells after yellow fever vaccination. TCRdb reanalysed the 5' RACE reads using MiXCR and keeps one entry per CDR3 protein. Among some 320,000 distinct CDR3 sequences listed, around 11% were seen once. The sequencing here drew on CD4+ T cells sorted from PBMCs, taken 45 days after the yellow fever booster vaccination. These receptors all stem from a man younger than 35 who received the YFV17D yellow fever vaccine.

This clonotype was seen at least ten times. J is TRBJ2-1 and V is TRBV9; 10 nucleotides agree with TRBD2. The CDR3 length is 16 residues. V lost 4 bases to trimming and J lost 2 bases; unmatched junction nucleotides: 6. CDR1 SGDLS and CDR2 YYNGEE come from the germline V gene. The CDR3 sequence is CASSPSSGRPYNEQFF. The CDR3 DNA sequence: TGTGCCAGCAGCCCCTCTAGCGGGAGACCCTACAATGAGCAGTTCTTC.

V gene TRBV11-2 combines with J gene TRBJ2-5; D gene ambiguous. The CDR3 is 12 residues long. Germline CDR1 reads SGHAT; CDR2 reads FQNNGV. V lost 8 bases and J lost 0, with 7 bases in between. CDR3 DNA: TGTGCCAGCGGTAGTAACCAAGAGACCCAGTACTTC. Translation gives CASGSNQETQYF.

This clonotype has just a few counts. CDR3 residues: CASSTAGTGLSETQYF. CDR3 sequence (DNA): TGTGCCAGCAGCACAGCCGGGACAGGGCTTTCAGAGACCCAGTACTTC. The chain couples TRBV7-9 to TRBJ2-5, with 9 bases that match TRBD1. Germline V CDR1 and CDR2: SEHNR, FQNEAQ (reference sequence). V shed 5 bases, J shed 4 bases, and the junction held 11 bases outside the gene matches. The CDR3 length is 16 residues.

The chain links TRBV18 to TRBJ2-1; no clear D gene. Trimming left V 2 bases short and J 7 bases short, with 15 bases between. CDR1 KGHSH and CDR2 LQKENI come from the germline V gene. This CDR3 is 15 amino acids long. CDR3 DNA sequence: TGTGCCAGCTCACCAAGAAGCACAGTGGAAAATGAGCAGTTCTTC. This sequence encodes CASSPRSTVENEQFF.

The CDR3 reads CASSEVTGGWNQPQHF. As DNA, the CDR3 is TGTGCCAGCAGTGAAGTTACAGGGGGCTGGAATCAGCCCCAGCATTTT. J is TRBJ1-5 and V is TRBV6-1; 9 bases align to TRBD1. The CDR3 loop spans 16 amino acids. With V trimmed by 1 base and J by 4 bases, 5 bases remained unmatched. CDR1 is MNHNS and CDR2 is SASEGT in the germline V gene.

Here the CDR3 reads CASAQDRTNEQFF. The CDR3 DNA sequence: TGTGCTAGTGCCCAGGACAGGACGAATGAGCAGTTCTTC. The chain uses TRBV12-5 and TRBJ2-1; TRBD1 agrees at 7 bases. Losses at the gene ends were 7 bases for V and 7 bases for J; bases not matched to a gene: 7. Germline V gene data show CDR1 as LGHNT and CDR2 as FRNRAP. The CDR3 spans 13 residues.

J is TRBJ2-5 and V is TRBV6-6, with D perhaps being TRBD1 or TRBD2 (5 bases each). The V gene lost 1 base and the J gene lost 4 bases, with 16 bases spanning the gap. CDR3 size: 16 residues. Germline V gene lookup returns CDR1 MNHNY and CDR2 SVGAGI (reference sequence). The CDR3 protein is CASSYYVSGGPETQYF. In DNA form, the CDR3 reads TGTGCCAGCAGTTACTATGTCTCTGGGGGACCAGAGACCCAGTACTTC.

This clonotype was seen ten or more times. The chain carries TRBV3-1 and TRBJ2-1; 7 bases map to TRBD1. CDR3 length: 17 residues. V trimming: 0 bases; J trimming: 2 bases; junction bases outside the gene matches: 7. CDR1 LGHDT and CDR2 YNNKEL come from the germline V gene (reference sequence). The CDR3 protein is CASSQDLGTVAYNEQFF. The CDR3, as DNA: TGTGCCAGCAGCCAAGATCTTGGGACAGTCGCCTACAATGAGCAGTTCTTC.

This clonotype was observed many times. The CDR3 spells CSVYSSNIQYF. The CDR3 region has the DNA TGCAGTGTTTATTCCAGTAACATTCAGTACTTC. The chain links TRBV20-1 to TRBJ2-4; D is undetermined. This CDR3 contains 11 residues. CDR1 and CDR2 from the germline V gene are DFQATT and SNEGSKA (reference sequence). Trimming stripped 7 bases from V and 7 bases from J, with 11 bases between.

In its sample, this clonotype was seen a few times. CDR3 region: CASSQGPSREKLFF. The CDR3 nucleotides read TGTGCCAGCAGCCAAGGTCCGTCGCGTGAAAAACTGTTTTTT. The J gene is TRBJ1-4, the V gene TRBV3-1; D unresolved. Germline-derived CDR1 and CDR2 are LGHDT and YNNKEL (reference sequence). The CDR3 sequence is 14 residues long. V was trimmed by 1 base and J by 7 bases, leaving 10 bases between them.

The V call is TRBV19, the J call TRBJ2-5, with 8 bases identical to TRBD1. The germline CDR1 and CDR2 sequences are LNHDA and SQIVND (reference sequence). This CDR3 contains 15 residues. V lost 7 bases, J lost 6 bases, and 13 bases stayed unmatched. The CDR3 nucleotides read TGTGCCAGTACTGGGGGGACAGGCCGTGGGAAGACCCAGTACTTC. Translated: CASTGGTGRGKTQYF.

This clonotype was recorded a few times. This rearrangement joins TRBV6-1 to TRBJ2-3, with a possible D match to TRBD1 (6 bases). Germline-derived CDR1 and CDR2 are MNHNS and SASEGT. The CDR3 consists of 16 residues. V dropped 0 bases and J dropped 0 bases, with 10 bases sitting between them. The CDR3 sequence: CASSEAVGQSTDTQYF. The CDR3 DNA reads TGTGCCAGCAGTGAAGCCGTTGGACAGAGCACAGATACGCAGTATTTT.

This clonotype was detected ten times or more. The chain has TRBV12-3 or TRBV12-4 and TRBJ1-5; TRBD1 agrees at 7 bases. The CDR3 sequence is 14 residues long. V was clipped by 5 bases and J by 4 bases; unmatched bases: 5. The DNA for the CDR3 is TGTGCCAGCAGTAGGGGACAGAGAAATCAGCCCCAGCATTTT. Protein: CASSRGQRNQPQHF.

This clonotype occurred a few times. The chain uses TRBV2 and TRBJ2-2, with 10 bases that match TRBD1. Germline trimming cut 6 bases from V and 6 bases from J; bases unmatched to any gene: 4. From germline, CDR1 is SNHLY and CDR2 FYNNEI. This CDR3 comprises 14 residues. Here the CDR3 reads CASRPGTGAGELFF. Written as DNA, the CDR3 is TGTGCCAGCAGGCCCGGGACAGGGGCCGGGGAGCTGTTTTTT.

V gene TRBV4-3 combines with J gene TRBJ2-3; 16 bases are a match to TRBD2. Germline lookup yields CDR1 LGHNA and CDR2 YSLEER. After removal of 1 base from V and 2 bases from J, the junction contained 3 bases not matched to a gene. The length of the CDR3 is 18 residues. CDR3 sequence reads: CASSQAGTSGGDTDTQYF. The DNA for the CDR3 is TGCGCCAGCAGCCAAGCCGGGACTAGCGGGGGGGACACAGATACGCAGTATTTT.

This clonotype was counted ten times or more. The rearrangement links TRBV12-3 or TRBV12-4 to TRBJ1-6; no firm D call. This CDR3 is built from 15 residues. V lost 4 bases and J lost 9, with 16 bases in between. CDR3 region: CASSSRKGKVSPLHF. The CDR3 nucleotides are TGTGCCAGCAGTTCTCGGAAAGGGAAGGTTTCACCCCTCCACTTT.

This clonotype turned up a few times. The chain is built from TRBV11-2 and TRBJ2-1; 16 bases agree with TRBD2. Germline CDR1 is SGHAT and CDR2 is FQNNGV. The V gene end was trimmed by 5 bases and the J gene end by 7 bases; junction bases not matched to a gene: 5. The CDR3 is made up of 16 amino acids. The CDR3 coding sequence is TGTGCCAGCAGCCAGGGACTAGCGGGGGGGTTAAATGAGCAGTTCTTC. It codes for CASSQGLAGGLNEQFF.

V and J are TRBV7-9 and TRBJ1-3; D may be TRBD1 (5 bases). Per germline, CDR1 SEHNR and CDR2 FQNEAQ (reference sequence). V dropped 4 bases and J dropped 0 bases, with 13 bases sitting between them. The CDR3 spans 16 residues. CDR3 sequence (DNA): TGTGCCAGCAGCTCCTGGGCAGGGCTCTCTGGAAACACCATATATTTT. This codes for CASSSWAGLSGNTIYF.

The chain couples TRBV3-1 to TRBJ2-3, with D perhaps TRBD2 (5 bases). The V gene's germline CDR1 is LGHDT and CDR2 YNNKEL (reference sequence). Deletions cut 4 bases from V and 4 bases from J, with 12 bases between. CDR3 length: 14 residues. In DNA form, the CDR3 reads TGTGCCAGCAGCCCGGTCGGGGTTGCAGATACGCAGTATTTT. Translating gives CASSPVGVADTQYF.

This clonotype has just a few counts. This chain links TRBV6-1 with TRBJ1-1; D remains ambiguous. The germline V gene encodes CDR1 MNHNS and CDR2 SASEGT. V was trimmed by 3 bases and J by 7 bases, leaving 15 bases between them. The CDR3 has 14 residues. The CDR3 DNA sequence: TGTGCCAGCAGTGAGACCGGGATACCTTATGAAGCTTTCTTT. This codes for CASSETGIPYEAFF.

V is TRBV2 and J is TRBJ1-5; 9 bases fit TRBD1. CDR3 length: 14 residues. J lost 6 bases, V lost 6 bases, and 6 bases had no gene match. The germline gives CDR1 SNHLY, CDR2 FYNNEI. CDR3 amino acids: CASRDRGSPQPQHF. In DNA, the CDR3 is TGTGCCAGCAGGGACAGGGGCTCGCCTCAGCCCCAGCATTTT.

This clonotype was recorded a few times. J is TRBJ1-1 and V is TRBV7-2, with 9 bases that match TRBD1. Germline lookup yields CDR1 SGHTA and CDR2 FQGNSA. The J segment lost 3 bases and the V segment lost 5 bases, leaving 7 bases of the junction unmatched. The CDR3 contains 15 residues. CDR3 nucleotides: TGTGCCAGCAGCGCAGGACAGGGGTGGCACACTGAAGCTTTCTTT. Translating gives CASSAGQGWHTEAFF.

This clonotype was observed many times. J is TRBJ1-5 and V is TRBV7-9; D is uncertain. This CDR3 comprises 13 residues. Germline values: CDR1 SEHNR, CDR2 FQNEAQ (reference sequence). V shed 5 bases and J shed 6 bases, with 11 bases lying between them. Here the CDR3 reads CASSRAVGQPQHF. In DNA, the CDR3 is TGTGCCAGCAGCCGAGCAGTGGGTCAGCCCCAGCATTTT. Together with reference TRBV7-9 and TRBJ1-5, the CDR3 gives the full variable domain: DTGVSQNPRHKITKRGQNVTFRCDPISEHNRLYWYRQTLGQGPEFLTYFQNEAQLEKSRLLSDRFSAERPKGSFSTLEIQRTEQGDSAMYLCASSRAVGQPQHFGDGTRLSIL.

The chain is built from TRBV11-2 and TRBJ2-7, with TRBD2 matching 14 bases. Germline CDR1 SGHAT, CDR2 FQNNGV. Germline trimming cut 5 bases from V and 2 bases from J; bases unmatched to any gene: 11. The CDR3 spans 18 residues. The CDR3 reads CASSPWTSGGPPTYEQYV. The CDR3 DNA follows: TGTGCCAGCAGCCCATGGACTAGCGGGGGGCCTCCCACCTACGAGCAGTACGTC.